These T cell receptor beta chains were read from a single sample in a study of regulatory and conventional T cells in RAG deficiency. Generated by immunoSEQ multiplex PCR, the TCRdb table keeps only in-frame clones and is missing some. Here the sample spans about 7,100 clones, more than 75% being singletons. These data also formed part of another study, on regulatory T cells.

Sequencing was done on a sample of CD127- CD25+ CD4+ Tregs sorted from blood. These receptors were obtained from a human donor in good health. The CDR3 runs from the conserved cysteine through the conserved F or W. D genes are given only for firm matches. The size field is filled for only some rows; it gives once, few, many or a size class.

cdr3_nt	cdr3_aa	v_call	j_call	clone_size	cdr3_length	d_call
TGTGCCAGCAGCACGGCAGATACGCAGTATTTT	CASSTADTQYF	TRBV27	TRBJ2-3	.	11	.
TGCGCCAGCAGCCAAGATTGGGCAGGGGGCAATCAGCCCCAGCATTTT	CASSQDWAGGNQPQHF	TRBV4-3	TRBJ1-5	.	16	.
TGTGCCAGCAATGTGGCGGGGGGAGGGGCAGATACGCAGTATTTT	CASNVAGGGADTQYF	TRBV2	TRBJ2-3	.	15	TRBD2
TGCAGCGTAGCCTGGGACAGCCCCTACACTGAAGCTTTCTTT	CSVAWDSPYTEAFF	TRBV29-1	TRBJ1-1	.	14	TRBD1
TGTGCCTGGAGTATGGCAGACTATTTATTCTTC	CAWSMADYLFF	TRBV30	TRBJ2-1	.	11	.
TGTGCCCTCAAGGGGCTCAGACAGGGGGCTGGAAACACCATATATTTT	CALKGLRQGAGNTIYF	TRBV30	TRBJ1-3	.	16	TRBD1
TGCGCCAGCAGCACAGGAAACAGGGTTTTAGGGCGCGATGAGCAGTTCTTC	CASSTGNRVLGRDEQFF	TRBV5-1	TRBJ2-1	.	17	.
TGTGCCAGCAGTTACCGGGGGAATTATAACTATGGCTACACCTTC	CASSYRGNYNYGYTF	TRBV6-5	TRBJ1-2	.	15	.
TGTGCCAGCAGCTCGACTAGCGGGTGGGGGGAGACCCAGTACTTC	CASSSTSGWGETQYF	TRBV7-6	TRBJ2-5	.	15	TRBD2
TGCGCCAGCAGCCGCCTGGGCCCTTTTAATGAAAAACTGTTTTTT	CASSRLGPFNEKLFF	TRBV4-1	TRBJ1-4	.	15	.
TGTGCCAGCAGCGTCCGGGACAGGGCCGCACTATTCTCCTACAATGAGCAGTTCTTC	CASSVRDRAALFSYNEQFF	TRBV9	TRBJ2-1	few	19	TRBD1
TGCAGCGTTGAGAGTTCACAGGGGGTGGCTGGCTACACCTTC	CSVESSQGVAGYTF	TRBV29-1	TRBJ1-2	.	14	TRBD1
TGTGCCAGTAGCCCGGGACAGAACACTGAAGCTTTCTTT	CASSPGQNTEAFF	TRBV19	TRBJ1-1	.	13	.
TGTGCCAGCAGCTCGTCTGAAAAACTGTTTTTT	CASSSSEKLFF	TRBV7-2	TRBJ1-4	.	11	.
TGTGCCAGCAGCACTCGGACAGGCACAGATACGCAGTATTTT	CASSTRTGTDTQYF	TRBV9	TRBJ2-3	.	14	.
TGTGCCATGGTAGGGGTTTCACCCCTCCACTTT	CAMVGVSPLHF	TRBV10-3	TRBJ1-6	.	11	.
TGTGCCAGCAGCCCGGGACAGGGGATTTTTGGTAGCACAGATACGCAGTATTTT	CASSPGQGIFGSTDTQYF	TRBV7-9	TRBJ2-3	.	18	TRBD1
TGTGCCAGCACAGGACAGGGGGCCGGGGAGCTGTTTTTT	CASTGQGAGELFF	TRBV7-9	TRBJ2-2	.	13	TRBD1
TGTGCCAGCAGCGCCCTGTGGGGGGACACTGAAGCTTTCTTT	CASSALWGDTEAFF	TRBV5-6	TRBJ1-1	large	14	.
TGTGCCAGCAACCCGGGACAGTTCTCCTACGAGCAGTACTTC	CASNPGQFSYEQYF	TRBV11-2	TRBJ2-7	.	14	TRBD1
TGTGCCAGCAGCTTGGAAGCTAGCGGGGGGGACACAGATACGCAGTATTTT	CASSLEASGGDTDTQYF	TRBV5-6	TRBJ2-3	.	17	TRBD2
TGTGCCAGCAGCTCTCTTTCCGGACAGGACTATGGCTACACCTTC	CASSSLSGQDYGYTF	TRBV2	TRBJ1-2	few	15	TRBD1
TGTGCCAGCAGTTACTCCGGTGGAGCGGGGGGCGGTGAGCAGTTCTTC	CASSYSGGAGGGEQFF	TRBV6-6	TRBJ2-1	once	16	TRBD2
TGTGCCAGCAGTGATTTGGGGCACGGCTATGGCTACACCTTC	CASSDLGHGYGYTF	TRBV25-1	TRBJ1-2	.	14	.
TGTGCCATCAGTGGGTTGGGTGGACAGTCTTCTTCCTCGAACTCCTACGAGCAGTACTTC	CAISGLGGQSSSSNSYEQYF	TRBV10-3	TRBJ2-7	.	20	.
TGTGCCAGCTCACCTAGGGAGGCCTCAAGTGTCTATGGCTACACCTTC	CASSPREASSVYGYTF	TRBV18	TRBJ1-2	.	16	.
TGTGCCAGCAGCGAGTTGTATGAAGCTTTCTTT	CASSELYEAFF	TRBV7-9	TRBJ1-1	few	11	.
TGTGCCAGCAGCTTATTGGGGAGGGACACTGAAGCTTTCTTT	CASSLLGRDTEAFF	TRBV7-9	TRBJ1-1	.	14	.